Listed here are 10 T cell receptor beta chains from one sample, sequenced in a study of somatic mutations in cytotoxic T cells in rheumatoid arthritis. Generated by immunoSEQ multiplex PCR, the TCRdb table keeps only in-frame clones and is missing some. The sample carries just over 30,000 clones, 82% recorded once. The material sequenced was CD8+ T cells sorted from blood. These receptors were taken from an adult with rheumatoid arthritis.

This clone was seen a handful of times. This CDR3 is CASSSPGLAAATGELFF. CDR3 nucleotide sequence: TGTGCCAGCAGCAGTCCCGGACTAGCGGCGGCAACCGGGGAGCTGTTTTTT. J is TRBJ2-2 and V is TRBV5-5, with TRBD2 matching 10 bases. The CDR3 spans 17 residues. Trimming took 4 bases from V and 5 from J; bases not matched to a gene: 11. Germline V gene lookup returns CDR1 SGHKS and CDR2 YYEKEE (reference sequence).

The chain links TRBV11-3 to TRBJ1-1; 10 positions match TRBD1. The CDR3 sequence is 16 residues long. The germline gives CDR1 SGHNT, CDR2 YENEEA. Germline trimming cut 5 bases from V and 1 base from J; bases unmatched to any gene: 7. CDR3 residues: CASSVGGQGRNTEAFF. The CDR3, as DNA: TGTGCCAGCAGCGTAGGGGGACAGGGGAGGAACACTGAAGCTTTCTTT. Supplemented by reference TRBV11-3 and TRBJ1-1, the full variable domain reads EAGVVQSPRYKIIEKKQPVAFWCNPISGHNTLYWYLQNLGQGPELLIRYENEEAVDDSQLPKDRFSAERLKGVDSTLKIQPAELGDSAVYLCASSVGGQGRNTEAFFGQGTRLTVV.

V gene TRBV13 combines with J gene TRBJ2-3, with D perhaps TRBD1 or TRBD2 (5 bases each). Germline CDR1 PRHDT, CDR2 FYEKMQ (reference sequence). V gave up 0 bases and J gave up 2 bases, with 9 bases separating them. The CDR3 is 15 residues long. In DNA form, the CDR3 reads TGTGCCAGCAGCTTAGGCCTGGGGACCACAGATACGCAGTATTTT. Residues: CASSLGLGTTDTQYF.

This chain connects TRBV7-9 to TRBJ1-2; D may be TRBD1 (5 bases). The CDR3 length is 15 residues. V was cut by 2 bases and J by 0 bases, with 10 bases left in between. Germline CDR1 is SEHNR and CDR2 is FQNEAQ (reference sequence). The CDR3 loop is CASSLLPGSNYGYTF. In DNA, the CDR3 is TGTGCCAGCAGCTTATTACCAGGGTCTAACTATGGCTACACCTTC.

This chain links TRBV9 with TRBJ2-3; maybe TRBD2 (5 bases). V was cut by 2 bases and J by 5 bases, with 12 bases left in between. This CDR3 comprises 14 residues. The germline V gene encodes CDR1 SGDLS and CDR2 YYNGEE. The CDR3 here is CASSVDTAGDTQYF. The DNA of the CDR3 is TGTGCCAGCAGCGTTGACACGGCGGGAGATACGCAGTATTTT.

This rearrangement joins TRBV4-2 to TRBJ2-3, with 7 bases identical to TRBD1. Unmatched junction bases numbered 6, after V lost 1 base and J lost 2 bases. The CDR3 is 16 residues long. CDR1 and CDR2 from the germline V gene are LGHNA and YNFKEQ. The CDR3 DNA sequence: TGTGCCAGCAGCCAAGGATACAGGGGCTCCACAGATACGCAGTATTTT. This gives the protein CASSQGYRGSTDTQYF.

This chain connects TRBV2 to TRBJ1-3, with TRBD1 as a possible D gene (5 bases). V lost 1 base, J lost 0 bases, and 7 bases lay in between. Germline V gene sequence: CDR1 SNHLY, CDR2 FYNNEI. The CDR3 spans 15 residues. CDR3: CASSEGGGSGNTIYF. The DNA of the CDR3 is TGTGCCAGCAGTGAAGGGGGGGGCTCTGGAAACACCATATATTTT.

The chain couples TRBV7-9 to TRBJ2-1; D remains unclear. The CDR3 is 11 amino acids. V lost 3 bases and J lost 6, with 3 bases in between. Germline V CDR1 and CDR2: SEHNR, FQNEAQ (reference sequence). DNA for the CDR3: TGTGCCAGCAGCTTTTCCAATGAGCAGTTCTTC. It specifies CASSFSNEQFF.

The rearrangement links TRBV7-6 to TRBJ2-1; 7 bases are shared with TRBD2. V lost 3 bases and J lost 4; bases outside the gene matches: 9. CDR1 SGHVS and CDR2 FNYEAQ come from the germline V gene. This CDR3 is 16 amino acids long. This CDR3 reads CASSFLSGIGYNEQFF. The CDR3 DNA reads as TGTGCCAGCAGCTTCCTAAGCGGGATAGGGTACAATGAGCAGTTCTTC.

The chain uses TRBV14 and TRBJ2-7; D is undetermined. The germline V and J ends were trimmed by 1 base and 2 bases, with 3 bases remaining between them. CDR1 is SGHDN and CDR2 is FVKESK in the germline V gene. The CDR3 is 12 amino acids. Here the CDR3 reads CASSQVTYEQYF. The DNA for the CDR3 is TGTGCCAGCAGCCAAGTTACCTACGAGCAGTACTTC.